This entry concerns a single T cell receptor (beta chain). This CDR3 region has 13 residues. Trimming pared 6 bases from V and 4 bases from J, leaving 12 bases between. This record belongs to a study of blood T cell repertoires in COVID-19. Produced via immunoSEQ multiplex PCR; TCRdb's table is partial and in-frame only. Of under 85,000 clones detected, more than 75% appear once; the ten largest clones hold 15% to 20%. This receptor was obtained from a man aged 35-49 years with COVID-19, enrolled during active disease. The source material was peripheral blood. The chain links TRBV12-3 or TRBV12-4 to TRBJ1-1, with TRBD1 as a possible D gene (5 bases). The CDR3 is CASRRDFTTEAFF. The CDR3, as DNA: TGTGCCAGCAGAAGGGACTTCACCACTGAAGCTTTCTTT.